Shown below are 25 T cell receptor beta chains from a single sample sequenced in a study of T cell responses to AZD1222 COVID-19 vaccine. Using immunoSEQ multiplex PCR, the repertoire was profiled, and TCRdb retains in-frame clones only, with some absent. The data contain 180,000 or so clones, 70% to 90% of them singletons. Sample: peripheral blood, taken on day 0 of AZD1222 vaccination. Receptors originate from an adult in good health.

The gene calls are TRBV7-9 and TRBJ1-1; 9 bases line up with TRBD1. This CDR3 comprises 14 residues. Per germline, CDR1 SEHNR and CDR2 FQNEAQ (reference sequence). After removal of 6 bases from V and 10 bases from J, the junction contained 12 bases not matched to a gene. This chain's CDR3 is CASRPGQGGVGAFF. The CDR3 DNA follows: TGTGCCAGCAGGCCGGGACAGGGCGGAGTGGGAGCTTTCTTT.

The V gene is TRBV6-5, the J gene TRBJ2-1, with 7 bases aligning to TRBD2. Unmatched junction bases numbered 11, after V lost 2 bases and J lost 7 bases. The CDR3 runs to 16 residues. Germline V CDR1 and CDR2: MNHEY, SVGAGI. This CDR3 reads CASSYAGVYTKNEQFF. For the CDR3, the DNA is TGTGCCAGCAGTTACGCGGGGGTCTATACTAAGAATGAGCAGTTCTTC.

This clone has just one count. The same CDR3 is also encoded by other DNA sequences in this sample. The CDR3 spells CASSLGGQDNQPQHF. The CDR3 DNA reads as TGTGCCAGCAGTCTGGGTGGACAGGACAATCAGCCCCAGCATTTT. The chain employs TRBV27 and TRBJ1-5; 7 bases align to TRBD1. CDR3 size: 15 residues. Trimming cost V 5 bases and J 3 bases; bases outside gene matches: 7. The germline gives CDR1 MNHEY, CDR2 SMNVEV (reference sequence).

The V call is TRBV7-9, the J call TRBJ1-2; 8 bases are a match to TRBD1. The CDR3 consists of 15 residues. Germline V gene lookup returns CDR1 SEHNR and CDR2 FQNEAQ (reference sequence). V shed 5 bases and J 1 base; nucleotides not matched to a gene: 6. CDR3 in amino acids: CASSPRDRINYGYTF. The CDR3 DNA is TGTGCCAGCAGCCCCAGGGACAGGATTAACTATGGCTACACCTTC.

This chain uses TRBV7-9 with TRBJ1-2; D unclear. V was shortened by 0 bases and J by 0 bases, with 5 bases between the two germline ends. Looked up from germline, CDR1 is SEHNR and CDR2 is FQNEAQ (reference sequence). The CDR3 loop spans 14 amino acids. CDR3 protein: CASSLAGTNYGYTF. The CDR3 nucleotides read TGTGCCAGCAGCTTAGCAGGAACTAACTATGGCTACACCTTC. Full variable domain (outside the CDR3, taken from reference TRBV7-9 and TRBJ1-2): DTGVSQNPRHKITKRGQNVTFRCDPISEHNRLYWYRQTLGQGPEFLTYFQNEAQLEKSRLLSDRFSAERPKGSFSTLEIQRTEQGDSAMYLCASSLAGTNYGYTFGSGTRLTVV.

In its sample, this clone was seen once. The rearrangement links TRBV19 to TRBJ1-2, with D perhaps matching TRBD1 (5 bases). Trimming took 6 bases from V and 8 from J, leaving 25 bases between them. The CDR3 has 16 residues. Germline V lookup: CDR1 LNHDA, CDR2 SQIVND (reference sequence). This CDR3 reads CASSTMSAGHSRGYTF. CDR3 coding DNA: TGTGCCAGTAGCACGATGTCGGCAGGGCATTCGAGAGGCTACACCTTC. The full variable domain, rest sourced from reference TRBV19 and TRBJ1-2, is DGGITQSPKYLFRKEGQNVTLSCEQNLNHDAMYWYRQDPGQGLRLIYYSQIVNDFQKGDIAEGYSVSREKKESFPLTVTSAQKNPTAFYLCASSTMSAGHSRGYTFGSGTRLTVV.

The chain carries TRBV28 and TRBJ2-3; D gene ambiguous. The CDR3 consists of 13 residues. Looked up from germline, CDR1 is MDHEN and CDR2 is SYDVKM. V was trimmed by 5 bases and J by 4 bases, leaving 10 bases between them. CDR3 nucleotide sequence: TGTGCCAGCAGTCTAGGTTCCGCAGATACGCAGTATTTT. This codes for CASSLGSADTQYF. Full variable domain (outside the CDR3, taken from reference TRBV28 and TRBJ2-3): DVKVTQSSRYLVKRTGEKVFLECVQDMDHENMFWYRQDPGLGLRLIYFSYDVKMKEKGDIPEGYSVSREKKERFSLILESASTNQTSMYLCASSLGSADTQYFGPGTRLTVL.

On this clone: Since a much larger clone is just one base distant, this may be a read error. The chain carries TRBV5-8 and TRBJ1-2; no clear D gene. The V gene's germline CDR1 is SGHTS and CDR2 YDEGEE. The CDR3 loop spans 12 amino acids. V was clipped by 4 bases and J by 4 bases, with 8 bases between them. The CDR3 DNA follows: TGTGCCAGCAGCCCACGGGGCTATGGCTACACCTTC. This gives the protein CASSPRGYGYTF.

V gene TRBV2 combines with J gene TRBJ1-1; 7 bases line up with TRBD1. This CDR3 region has 14 residues. The germline CDR1 and CDR2 sequences are SNHLY and FYNNEI. After removal of 4 bases from V and 2 bases from J, the junction contained 4 bases not matched to a gene. Here the CDR3 reads CASSGLGGNTEAFF. CDR3 coding DNA: TGTGCCAGCAGTGGGTTAGGGGGCAACACTGAAGCTTTCTTT.

This chain links TRBV19 with TRBJ1-5, with TRBD1 as a possible D gene (5 bases). Germline V lookup: CDR1 LNHDA, CDR2 SQIVND (reference sequence). The V and J ends lost 6 bases and 10 bases respectively, with 22 bases between them. The CDR3 loop spans 15 amino acids. The CDR3 sequence: CASSLFRQFHEPQHF. The CDR3 coding sequence is TGTGCCAGTAGCCTTTTTCGACAGTTTCACGAACCCCAGCATTTT.

The V and J genes are TRBV30 and TRBJ1-3; D is ambiguous. The CDR3 runs to 14 residues. The germline V and J ends were trimmed by 2 bases and 0 bases, with 8 bases remaining between them. Germline loops: CDR1 GTSNPN, CDR2 SVGIG (reference sequence). This chain's CDR3 is CAWSRTASGNTIYF. The CDR3 bases are TGTGCCTGGAGTAGAACGGCCTCTGGAAACACCATATATTTT.

J is TRBJ1-2 and V is TRBV14; D call uncertain. The CDR3 is 14 residues long. Deletions cut 4 bases from V and 4 bases from J, with 13 bases between. The germline V gene has CDR1 SGHDN and CDR2 FVKESK. As DNA, the CDR3 is TGTGCCAGCAGCCTATCGGACGGGAGCTATGGCTACACCTTC. This translates into CASSLSDGSYGYTF. Full variable domain (missing parts from reference TRBV14 and TRBJ1-2): EAGVTQFPSHSVIEKGQTVTLRCDPISGHDNLYWYRRVMGKEIKFLLHFVKESKQDESGMPNNRFLAERTGGTYSTLKVQPAELEDSGVYFCASSLSDGSYGYTFGSGTRLTVV.

In this sample, this clone turned up a few times. The J gene is TRBJ2-7, the V gene TRBV6-5, with 11 bases fitting TRBD1. Germline CDR1 is MNHEY and CDR2 is SVGAGI. J lost 7 bases, V lost 4 bases, and 6 bases had no gene match. The CDR3 is 14 amino acids. The CDR3, as DNA: TGTGCCAGCAGTTCCGGACAGGGGGCGACGGAGCAGTACTTC. It specifies CASSSGQGATEQYF.

Here the CDR3 reads CASSSGLGGNIQYF. In DNA, the CDR3 is TGTGCCAGCAGCTCTGGACTAGGAGGGAACATTCAGTACTTC. V gene TRBV5-4 combines with J gene TRBJ2-4; 7 bases line up with TRBD2. V lost 3 bases to trimming and J lost 7 bases; unmatched junction nucleotides: 7. CDR3 length equals 14 residues. CDR1 is SGHNT, CDR2 YYREEE, per germline (reference sequence).

The chain employs TRBV11-2 and TRBJ1-1; no clear D. Germline V CDR1 and CDR2: SGHAT, FQNNGV. V was trimmed by 5 bases and J by 13 bases, leaving 14 bases between them. The CDR3 has 11 residues. The CDR3 DNA follows: TGTGCCAGCAGCGTCCGTGCTGTTGTTTTCTTT. The encoded protein is CASSVRAVVFF.

V and J are TRBV2 and TRBJ2-3; 13 bases are shared with TRBD2. Unmatched junction bases numbered 13, after V lost 8 bases and J lost 2 bases. Germline V lookup: CDR1 SNHLY, CDR2 FYNNEI. This CDR3 contains 18 residues. CDR3 DNA: TGTGCCAGCTTCGAGCCGGGACTAGCGGGGACGTACACAGATACGCAGTATTTT. Residues: CASFEPGLAGTYTDTQYF.

This chain uses TRBV19 with TRBJ1-5; TRBD1 is a possible D gene (6 bases). The CDR3 is made up of 15 amino acids. The germline V and J ends were trimmed by 3 bases and 4 bases, with 13 bases remaining between them. Per the germline V gene, CDR1 is LNHDA and CDR2 is SQIVND (reference sequence). CDR3 sequence: CASSIFGDTNQPQHF. The CDR3 DNA reads TGTGCCAGTAGTATCTTCGGGGACACTAATCAGCCCCAGCATTTT.

The rearrangement joins TRBV3-1 (or the pseudogene TRBV3-2) to TRBJ1-2; no clear D. CDR1 LGHDT and CDR2 YNNKEL come from the germline V gene (reference sequence). The germline V and J ends were trimmed by 1 base and 5 bases, with 20 bases remaining between them. CDR3 length equals 17 residues. CDR3 sequence: CASSQAGSFGSPYGYTF. For the CDR3, the DNA is TGTGCCAGCAGCCAAGCCGGATCCTTCGGATCTCCTTATGGCTACACCTTC.

The rearrangement joins TRBV4-1 to TRBJ2-7, with D maybe TRBD2 (7 bases). The length of the CDR3 is 13 residues. Trimming pared 5 bases from V and 1 base from J, leaving 9 bases between. Germline CDR1 is MGHRA and CDR2 is YSYEKL. Written as DNA, the CDR3 is TGCGCCAGCAGCGGGGGGGCGTCCTACGAGCAGTACTTC. Protein: CASSGGASYEQYF.

The gene calls are TRBV6-2 or TRBV6-3 and TRBJ1-6, with 10 positions matching TRBD1. Germline values: CDR1 MNHEY, CDR2 SVGEGT. The CDR3 is 15 amino acids. V was clipped by 4 bases and J by 10 bases; unmatched bases: 7. Here the CDR3 DNA reads TGTGCCAGCAGTTCCCTCGGGGACAGGGGATCACCCCTCCACTTT. Amino acids: CASSSLGDRGSPLHF.

This chain uses TRBV27 with TRBJ1-2; D not certain. Trimming stripped 8 bases from V and 3 bases from J, with 13 bases between. Germline V gene sequence: CDR1 MNHEY, CDR2 SMNVEV (reference sequence). The CDR3 is 13 amino acids. This chain's CDR3 is CASSNGIDYGYTF. The CDR3 nucleotides read TGTGCCAGCTCTAACGGGATTGACTATGGCTACACCTTC.

V and J are TRBV7-2 and TRBJ2-7; 11 bases match TRBD2. There are 15 residues in the CDR3. Germline lookup yields CDR1 SGHTA and CDR2 FQGNSA. The V and J ends lost 6 bases and 2 bases, in that order; junction bases with no gene match: 6. Written as DNA, the CDR3 is TGTGCCAGCAGACTAGCTAGCGGGGGGACCTACGAGCAGTACTTC. Translation gives CASRLASGGTYEQYF. Using reference TRBV7-2 and TRBJ2-7 for the parts outside the CDR3, the full variable domain is GAGVSQSPSNKVTEKGKDVELRCDPISGHTALYWYRQSLGQGLEFLIYFQGNSAPDKSGLPSDRFSAERTGGSVSTLTIQRTQQEDSAVYLCASRLASGGTYEQYFGPGTRLTVT.

The V gene is TRBV7-3, the J gene TRBJ2-7; perhaps TRBD1 as D (8 bases). Deletions cut 5 bases from V and 0 bases from J, with 14 bases between. Germline V gene sequence: CDR1 SGHTA, CDR2 FQGTGA. There are 15 residues in the CDR3. The CDR3 DNA sequence: TGTGCCAGCAGCCCAGGGGGCGGGGGCTCCTACGAGCAGTACTTC. Protein: CASSPGGGGSYEQYF. Variable domain in full (rest from reference TRBV7-3 and TRBJ2-7): GAGVSQTPSNKVTEKGKYVELRCDPISGHTALYWYRQSLGQGPEFLIYFQGTGAADDSGLPNDRFFAVRPEGSVSTLKIQRTERGDSAVYLCASSPGGGGSYEQYFGPGTRLTVT.

The chain combines TRBV29-1 with TRBJ1-2, with 7 bases that match TRBD1. V gave up 6 bases and J gave up 1 base; unmatched junction bases: 2. Per the germline V gene, CDR1 is SQVTM and CDR2 is ANQGSEA. The CDR3 runs to 12 residues. The CDR3 loop reads CSVRGGNYGYTF. DNA for the CDR3: TGCAGCGTCAGGGGGGGTAACTATGGCTACACCTTC. The full variable domain, rest sourced from reference TRBV29-1 and TRBJ1-2, is SAVISQKPSRDICQRGTSLTIQCQVDSQVTMMFWYRQQPGQSLTLIATANQGSEATYESGFVIDKFPISRPNLTFSTLTVSNMSPEDSSIYLCSVRGGNYGYTFGSGTRLTVV.

The rearrangement joins TRBV6-5 to TRBJ1-2, with D tentatively TRBD1 (5 bases). CDR3 length: 14 amino acids. V was clipped by 4 bases and J by 1 base, with 10 bases between them. Germline V gene sequence: CDR1 MNHEY, CDR2 SVGAGI. CDR3 nucleotide sequence: TGTGCCAGCAGTTCCGGGGCGAATAACTATGGCTACACCTTC. This gives the protein CASSSGANNYGYTF.